The present TCR beta chain was sequenced within a study of T cells after yellow fever vaccination. The CDR3 is 15 residues long. Germline loops: CDR1 SGHDT, CDR2 YYEEEE. Trimming shortened V by 4 bases and J by 3 bases, and 14 bases separated the two germline ends. A single record per CDR3 protein comes from TCRdb applying MiXCR to the 5' RACE reads. The sample has some 300,000 distinct CDR3 sequences, roughly 8.7% seen once. V is TRBV5-6 and J is TRBJ1-3, with TRBD1 as a possible D gene (6 bases). This clonotype originated in a young man who received the YFV17D yellow fever vaccine. Material: CD4+ T cells sorted from PBMCs, obtained 5 days after the yellow fever booster vaccination. Written as DNA, the CDR3 is TGTGCCAGCAGCCCCAGGGGTAGGGGTGGAAACACCATATATTTT. Translation: CASSPRGRGGNTIYF.